This is a list of T cell receptor beta chains from one sample in a study of PD-1 blockade in classical Hodgkin lymphoma. Profiling relied on immunoSEQ multiplex PCR, and the TCRdb table lists in-frame clones only, not all of them. The sample records roughly 40,000 clones, 71% being singletons. Material: peripheral blood mononuclear cells (PBMCs), obtained at baseline. All receptors derive from a human donor with classical Hodgkin lymphoma. The CDR3 runs from the conserved cysteine through the conserved F or W. A D gene is named only where the DNA matches it firmly. A clone size is listed for some rows: how often the clone was seen (once, few, many), or a class if it is expanded.

cdr3_nt: TGTGCCAGCAGCCCCTCTCGGACAGTATATGACGAGCAGTACTTC
cdr3_aa: CASSPSRTVYDEQYF
clone_size: .
v_call: TRBV11-1
d_call: .
j_call: TRBJ2-7

cdr3_nt: TGTGCCAGCAGTGACTCGGAGGGGGCGAACGAGCAGTACTTC
cdr3_aa: CASSDSEGANEQYF
clone_size: few
v_call: TRBV6-4
d_call: .
j_call: TRBJ2-7

cdr3_nt: TGTGCCAGCAGCTTACCTATTCGACGGACTTCAGCTTTCTTT
cdr3_aa: CASSLPIRRTSAFF
clone_size: .
v_call: TRBV7-2
d_call: .
j_call: TRBJ1-1

cdr3_nt: TGTGCCAGCAGCGACAAGGACAGGGCGAGCGGCGGCTACACCTTC
cdr3_aa: CASSDKDRASGGYTF
clone_size: .
v_call: TRBV7-9
d_call: TRBD1
j_call: TRBJ1-2

cdr3_nt: TGTGCTGCAGGGGACTACGAGCAGTACTTC
cdr3_aa: CAAGDYEQYF
clone_size: .
v_call: TRBV6-1
d_call: .
j_call: TRBJ2-7

cdr3_nt: TGTGCCACCAGCAGAGATACGGGTGAAGCTTTCTTT
cdr3_aa: CATSRDTGEAFF
clone_size: .
v_call: TRBV15
d_call: .
j_call: TRBJ1-1

cdr3_nt: TGTGCCAGCAGGGGGAGACTAGCGGAGACGGTAGAGACCCAGTACTTC
cdr3_aa: CASRGRLAETVETQYF
clone_size: few
v_call: TRBV5-6
d_call: TRBD2
j_call: TRBJ2-5

cdr3_nt: TGTGCCTGGCGGACAGGGAGGCTGTTCTTC
cdr3_aa: CAWRTGRLFF
clone_size: .
v_call: TRBV30
d_call: TRBD1
j_call: TRBJ2-1

cdr3_nt: TGCGCCAGCGGCCCGGTGGGGGAACCCTACAATGAGCAGTTCTTC
cdr3_aa: CASGPVGEPYNEQFF
clone_size: .
v_call: TRBV5-1
d_call: .
j_call: TRBJ2-1

cdr3_nt: TGTGCCAGCAGATACCGGGACAAGGCGGCGTCACCCCTCCACTTT
cdr3_aa: CASRYRDKAASPLHF
clone_size: .
v_call: TRBV2
d_call: .
j_call: TRBJ1-6

cdr3_nt: TGTGCCAGCAGACAACACAAGGAGGGCACAGATACGCAGTATTTT
cdr3_aa: CASRQHKEGTDTQYF
clone_size: .
v_call: TRBV13
d_call: .
j_call: TRBJ2-3

cdr3_nt: TGCGCCAGCAGCCAAGATAGATCAGGGGCGAGTGGCTACACCTTC
cdr3_aa: CASSQDRSGASGYTF
clone_size: .
v_call: TRBV4-1
d_call: .
j_call: TRBJ1-2

cdr3_nt: TGTGCCAGCACCCCCCTCGGGCTTTTTAATGAGCAGTTCTTC
cdr3_aa: CASTPLGLFNEQFF
clone_size: .
v_call: TRBV27
d_call: .
j_call: TRBJ2-1

cdr3_nt: TGTGCCAGCTCACGGGGGACAGGAAGAGGTGAGCAGTTCTTC
cdr3_aa: CASSRGTGRGEQFF
clone_size: .
v_call: TRBV18
d_call: TRBD1
j_call: TRBJ2-1

cdr3_nt: TGTGCTAGCAGCCTTGTTTATACCGGGGAGCTGTTTTTT
cdr3_aa: CASSLVYTGELFF
clone_size: .
v_call: TRBV7-7
d_call: .
j_call: TRBJ2-2

cdr3_nt: TGTGCCAGCAGCTCTTACCGGGACATGGAAAATGAGCAGTTCTTC
cdr3_aa: CASSSYRDMENEQFF
clone_size: many
v_call: TRBV5-8
d_call: .
j_call: TRBJ2-1

cdr3_nt: TGCAGCGTCGAGGGACAGGGGGTCGATGGCTACACCTTC
cdr3_aa: CSVEGQGVDGYTF
clone_size: .
v_call: TRBV29-1
d_call: TRBD1
j_call: TRBJ1-2

cdr3_nt: TGTGCCAGCAGCTTAGGGACAGGGGCGAACACTGAAGCTTTCTTT
cdr3_aa: CASSLGTGANTEAFF
clone_size: .
v_call: TRBV7-6
d_call: TRBD1
j_call: TRBJ1-1

cdr3_nt: TGCGCCAGCAGCCAGGGGAGCGGCCTGAGTTACGAGCAGTACTTC
cdr3_aa: CASSQGSGLSYEQYF
clone_size: .
v_call: TRBV4-3
d_call: .
j_call: TRBJ2-7

cdr3_nt: TGTGCCAGCTCACCCCTACCGGGACAGACGGCCTCTGGGGCCAACGTCCTGACTTTC
cdr3_aa: CASSPLPGQTASGANVLTF
clone_size: .
v_call: TRBV18
d_call: TRBD1
j_call: TRBJ2-6

cdr3_nt: TGTGCCAGTAGTATTCGGTTTTCGGCTAGCAGACTTGGGGAGCAGTACTTC
cdr3_aa: CASSIRFSASRLGEQYF
clone_size: .
v_call: TRBV19
d_call: .
j_call: TRBJ2-7

cdr3_nt: TGTGCCAGTAGTCAGGTGCTAGCGACCGGGGAGCTGTTTTTT
cdr3_aa: CASSQVLATGELFF
clone_size: .
v_call: TRBV19
d_call: .
j_call: TRBJ2-2

cdr3_nt: TGTGCCAGCAGCTTAGGGTTCGAGACCCAGTACTTC
cdr3_aa: CASSLGFETQYF
clone_size: .
v_call: TRBV11-1
d_call: .
j_call: TRBJ2-5

cdr3_nt: TGTGCCAGCAGCCAGAGGGGGAGCTACGAGCAGTACTTC
cdr3_aa: CASSQRGSYEQYF
clone_size: .
v_call: TRBV14
d_call: .
j_call: TRBJ2-7

cdr3_nt: TGTGCTAGCAGCTTATCGGGGGCCGAGGAGCTGTTTTTT
cdr3_aa: CASSLSGAEELFF
clone_size: .
v_call: TRBV7-7
d_call: .
j_call: TRBJ2-2

cdr3_nt: TGTGCCGCACTTAGGTTTCGGACAGGGGGTAATGAGCAGTTCTTC
cdr3_aa: CAALRFRTGGNEQFF
clone_size: .
v_call: TRBV28
d_call: TRBD1
j_call: TRBJ2-1

cdr3_nt: TGTGCCAGCAGCTTAAACCCCGGCGGGGACATTCAGTACTTC
cdr3_aa: CASSLNPGGDIQYF
clone_size: .
v_call: TRBV7-2
d_call: .
j_call: TRBJ2-4

cdr3_nt: TGTGCCTGGAGTTCGGGGACAGGGAACACCGGGGAGCTGTTTTTT
cdr3_aa: CAWSSGTGNTGELFF
clone_size: once
v_call: TRBV30
d_call: TRBD1
j_call: TRBJ2-2